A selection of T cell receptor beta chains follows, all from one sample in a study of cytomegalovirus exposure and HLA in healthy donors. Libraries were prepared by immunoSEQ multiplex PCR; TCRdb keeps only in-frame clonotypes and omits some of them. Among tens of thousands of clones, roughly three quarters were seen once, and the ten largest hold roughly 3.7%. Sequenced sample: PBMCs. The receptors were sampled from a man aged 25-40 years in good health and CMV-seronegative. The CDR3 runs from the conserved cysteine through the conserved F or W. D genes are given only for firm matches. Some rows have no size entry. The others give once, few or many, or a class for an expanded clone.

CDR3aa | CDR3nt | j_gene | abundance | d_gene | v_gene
CSSSFGDNNEQFF | TGTTCCAGCAGCTTTGGAGATAACAATGAGCAGTTCTTC | TRBJ2-1 | . | . | TRBV7-9
CASTSSYNSPLHF | TGTGCCAGCACGAGCTCCTATAATTCACCCCTCCACTTT | TRBJ1-6 | . | . | TRBV11-2
CASSLATRGDTQYF | TGTGCCAGCAGCTTGGCCACCCGGGGAGATACGCAGTATTTT | TRBJ2-3 | once | . | TRBV5-8
CASSSRSGNQPQHF | TGTGCCAGCAGCTCTCGGAGTGGCAATCAGCCCCAGCATTTT | TRBJ1-5 | . | . | TRBV7-2
CASSQDQGSGNTIYF | TGCGCCAGCAGCCAAGATCAGGGCTCTGGAAACACCATATATTTT | TRBJ1-3 | . | . | TRBV4-1
CASSRGRDNQPQHF | TGTGCCAGCAGCCGCGGCAGAGACAATCAGCCCCAGCATTTT | TRBJ1-5 | . | . | TRBV9
CASSQPLHRGYGYTF | TGCGCCAGCAGCCAACCGTTACACAGGGGCTATGGCTACACCTTC | TRBJ1-2 | once | TRBD1 | TRBV4-1
CSVLPVSGPSTDTQYF | TGCAGCGTTCTCCCGGTTAGCGGGCCTAGCACAGATACGCAGTATTTT | TRBJ2-3 | . | TRBD2 | TRBV29-1
CASSPRVWDRVSGNTIYF | TGTGCCAGCTCACCACGGGTCTGGGACAGGGTTTCTGGAAACACCATATATTTT | TRBJ1-3 | . | TRBD1 | TRBV18
CAWGRRPDEQFF | TGTGCCTGGGGAAGGAGACCGGATGAGCAGTTCTTC | TRBJ2-1 | . | . | TRBV30
CASSELSTRRPYEQYF | TGCGCCAGCAGTGAGTTATCGACTAGACGCCCCTACGAGCAGTACTTC | TRBJ2-7 | . | . | TRBV10-1
CASSLYRGGTDTQYF | TGTGCCAGCAGCTTATATCGGGGGGGCACAGATACGCAGTATTTT | TRBJ2-3 | few | TRBD2 | TRBV7-2
CASSFSDRGHGGYTF | TGTGCCAGCAGCTTTTCCGACAGGGGGCATGGTGGCTACACCTTC | TRBJ1-2 | . | TRBD1 | TRBV7-9
CASSEFGQGVREQFF | TGTGCCAGCAGTGAATTCGGACAGGGGGTCCGTGAGCAGTTCTTC | TRBJ2-1 | . | TRBD1 | TRBV6-1
CASTQGKLAGGPFSYEQYF | TGTGCCAGCACCCAGGGGAAACTAGCGGGAGGACCCTTCTCCTACGAGCAGTACTTC | TRBJ2-7 | . | TRBD2 | TRBV28
CASSHPGGAGGDEQFF | TGCGCCAGCAGCCATCCCGGGGGCGCGGGAGGGGATGAGCAGTTCTTC | TRBJ2-1 | . | TRBD2 | TRBV4-1
CASSFTGETVPQHF | TGTGCCAGCAGTTTTACAGGGGAGACTGTGCCCCAGCATTTT | TRBJ1-5 | . | TRBD1 | TRBV28
CASSLYPGGQSYGYTF | TGTGCCAGCAGTTTATATCCAGGGGGGCAGAGCTATGGCTACACCTTC | TRBJ1-2 | . | TRBD1 | TRBV28
CAWSDGVSGSDTQYF | TGTGCCTGGAGCGACGGGGTCTCGGGGTCAGATACGCAGTATTTT | TRBJ2-3 | . | . | TRBV30
CASSLTGTAPYEQYF | TGTGCCAGCAGCTTAACCGGGACAGCTCCCTACGAGCAGTACTTC | TRBJ2-7 | . | TRBD1 | TRBV7-2
CSARPGEQFF | TGCAGTGCCCGACCGGGGGAGCAGTTCTTC | TRBJ2-1 | once | . | TRBV20-1
CASSELEVWGNQPQHF | TGTGCCAGCAGTGAACTTGAGGTTTGGGGCAATCAGCCCCAGCATTTT | TRBJ1-5 | . | . | TRBV6-1
CASSSDRNSGNTIYF | TGTGCCAGCAGCTCGGACAGGAACTCTGGAAACACCATATATTTT | TRBJ1-3 | . | TRBD1 | TRBV7-2
CASRLQGSVGYTF | TGTGCCAGCAGATTACAGGGGTCGGTTGGCTACACCTTC | TRBJ1-2 | . | TRBD1 | TRBV7-9
CASSFPGTGAYTDTQYF | TGTGCCAGCAGTTTCCCCGGGACAGGGGCCTACACAGATACGCAGTATTTT | TRBJ2-3 | few | TRBD1 | TRBV28
CASSQELTGARQYF | TGTGCCAGCAGCCAAGAACTCACAGGGGCTAGGCAGTACTTC | TRBJ2-7 | . | TRBD1 | TRBV4-2
CASSQASGVSPYEQYF | TGCGCCAGCAGCCAGGCTAGCGGGGTCTCCCCCTACGAGCAGTACTTC | TRBJ2-7 | . | TRBD2 | TRBV4-1
CASSLIAGVFYEQYF | TGTGCCAGCAGTTTGATAGCGGGAGTTTTCTACGAGCAGTACTTC | TRBJ2-7 | . | TRBD2 | TRBV27
CASMRSGGTQYF | TGTGCCAGCATGCGTTCCGGGGGTACGCAGTATTTT | TRBJ2-3 | few | . | TRBV14
CASSAPALFYTEAFF | TGTGCCAGCAGTGCACCCGCGTTGTTTTACACTGAAGCTTTCTTT | TRBJ1-1 | few | . | TRBV2
CASRRGQGAGQPQHF | TGTGCCAGCCGGAGGGGACAGGGGGCAGGTCAGCCCCAGCATTTT | TRBJ1-5 | . | TRBD1 | TRBV6-5
CASSKTGTYGANVLTF | TGTGCCAGCAGCAAGACAGGGACGTATGGGGCCAACGTCCTGACTTTC | TRBJ2-6 | . | TRBD1 | TRBV7-2
CASSLRFGTGRPYEQYF | TGTGCCAGCAGTTTAAGATTTGGGACAGGGCGACCCTACGAGCAGTACTTC | TRBJ2-7 | . | TRBD1 | TRBV28
CASTERQGARDYGYTF | TGTGCCAGCACCGAGCGACAGGGGGCGCGGGACTATGGCTACACCTTC | TRBJ1-2 | once | TRBD1 | TRBV7-2
CASTGERGSYEQYF | TGTGCCAGCACTGGGGAAAGGGGGTCCTACGAGCAGTACTTC | TRBJ2-7 | few | . | TRBV2
CASSSGTGVYISNQPQHF | TGTGCCAGCTCAAGTGGGACAGGGGTTTATATCAGCAATCAGCCCCAGCATTTT | TRBJ1-5 | . | TRBD1 | TRBV18
CSVEDWQRIGAFF | TGCAGCGTTGAAGATTGGCAGCGGATTGGAGCTTTCTTT | TRBJ1-1 | . | . | TRBV29-1
CASSRDYTDTQYF | TGTGCCAGCAGCCGGGACTACACAGATACGCAGTATTTT | TRBJ2-3 | . | TRBD2 | TRBV28
CASSLDGAGANVLTF | TGTGCCAGCAGCTTAGACGGGGCTGGGGCCAACGTCCTGACTTTC | TRBJ2-6 | . | . | TRBV7-8
CASSFLRGNTEAFF | TGCGCCAGCAGCTTCCTAAGGGGGAACACTGAAGCTTTCTTT | TRBJ1-1 | . | . | TRBV5-1
CASSLRGNTEAFF | TGTGCCAGCAGCCTGAGAGGGAACACTGAAGCTTTCTTT | TRBJ1-1 | . | . | TRBV5-4
CASGSGAGVNTEAFF | TGTGCCAGCGGTTCTGGGGCGGGGGTGAACACTGAAGCTTTCTTT | TRBJ1-1 | . | . | TRBV6-1
CAWSGGGYEQYF | TGTGCCTGGAGCGGGGGAGGCTACGAGCAGTACTTC | TRBJ2-7 | . | . | TRBV30
CASSSGQGADTQYF | TGTGCCAGCAGTTCTGGACAGGGGGCCGATACGCAGTATTTT | TRBJ2-3 | . | TRBD1 | TRBV6-5
CASSQGQGYGYTF | TGTGCCAGCAGCCAGGGACAGGGTTATGGCTACACCTTC | TRBJ1-2 | . | TRBD1 | TRBV7-8
CASTTWGLAGMDEQFF | TGTGCCAGCACTACCTGGGGGCTAGCGGGGATGGATGAGCAGTTCTTC | TRBJ2-1 | . | TRBD2 | TRBV6-6
CASSLFGLTSGTYNEQFF | TGCGCCAGCAGCTTGTTCGGACTCACTAGCGGAACCTACAATGAGCAGTTCTTC | TRBJ2-1 | . | TRBD2 | TRBV5-1
CASSLAGRHGYTF | TGCGCCAGCAGCTTGGCCGGGAGGCATGGCTACACCTTC | TRBJ1-2 | . | . | TRBV5-1